This T cell receptor (beta chain) was recorded in a study of high-grade serous ovarian cancer treatment subgroups. Study summary: Each sample yielded on average about 7,000 unique TCR beta rearrangements from 14,000 or so reads. Study results and caveats: Different patients shared almost no repertoire; same-patient tumors shared about 0.1 to 0.8. Higher neoantigen levels went with greater TCR clonal relatedness. Spatial context was lost because tumors were sequenced in bulk.

Concerning this clone: As yet, its antigen is unknown.

Tumor samples were obtained before definitive surgery or chemotherapy. The CDR3 has 17 amino acids. V lost 0 bases and J lost 4, with 16 bases in between. Germline loops: CDR1 MGHRA, CDR2 YSYEKL. Clones were sequenced by immunoSEQ multiplex PCR, and TCRdb holds only the in-frame ones, with some missing. The sample shows just over 35,000 clones, around three quarters of them seen only once. The TCR originated in a human donor with high-grade serous ovarian cancer. The sequencing input was tumor tissue. The chain joins TRBV4-1 to TRBJ1-3; tentative D call: TRBD1 (5 bases). The CDR3 nucleotides read TGCGCCAGCAGCCAAGATCTACGCGGCAGGGAGGGAAACACCATATATTTT. It codes for CASSQDLRGREGNTIYF.